The rows below give T cell receptor beta chains drawn from one sample of a study of cytomegalovirus exposure and HLA in healthy donors. Produced via immunoSEQ multiplex PCR; TCRdb's table is partial and in-frame only. The table has some 170,000 clones, over 75% seen once. The sample taken for sequencing was PBMCs. The receptors were sampled from a middle-aged man in good health and CMV-seropositive. The CDR3 runs from the conserved cysteine through the conserved F or W. D genes are given only for firm matches. Not all rows give a size; the values are once, few, many and, for expanded clones, a class.

v_gene	d_gene	abundance	j_gene	CDR3aa	CDR3nt
TRBV5-1	TRBD2	NA	TRBJ2-5	CASSGAGGRETQYF	TGCGCCAGCAGCGGAGCGGGAGGGAGGGAGACCCAGTACTTC
TRBV29-1	NA	NA	TRBJ2-7	CSVAQGISYEQYF	TGCAGCGTTGCACAGGGAATCTCCTACGAGCAGTACTTC
TRBV28	NA	NA	TRBJ2-3	CASSPAPGGTTDTQYF	TGTGCCAGCAGCCCAGCCCCAGGGGGGACCACAGATACGCAGTATTTT
TRBV7-2	NA	NA	TRBJ2-7	CASSLEGLGLREQYF	TGTGCCAGCAGCTTAGAAGGACTCGGACTACGGGAGCAGTACTTC
TRBV5-1	TRBD2	NA	TRBJ2-2	CASSLTSDTGELFF	TGCGCCAGCAGCTTAACTAGCGACACCGGGGAGCTGTTTTTT
TRBV27	TRBD1	NA	TRBJ1-2	CASSLKGADGYTF	TGTGCCAGCAGTTTAAAGGGGGCGGATGGCTACACCTTC
TRBV7-9	TRBD2	once	TRBJ2-1	CASSFPRAGAFFDEQFF	TGTGCCAGCAGCTTCCCCCGAGCGGGGGCCTTTTTTGATGAGCAGTTCTTC
TRBV2	NA	NA	TRBJ1-2	CASRSGGGAYTF	TGTGCCAGCAGGAGCGGAGGAGGGGCCTACACCTTC
TRBV19	NA	NA	TRBJ1-4	CATLQRWGGDEKLFF	TGTGCCACCCTACAACGGTGGGGGGGCGATGAAAAACTGTTTTTT
TRBV5-4	NA	NA	TRBJ2-1	CASSLVRSSYNEQFF	TGTGCCAGCAGCTTGGTGCGAAGCTCCTACAATGAGCAGTTCTTC
TRBV7-3	NA	NA	TRBJ2-1	CASSSRTGIEQFF	TGTGCCAGCAGCTCCCGGACTGGAATTGAGCAGTTCTTC
TRBV5-4	TRBD1	NA	TRBJ2-4	CASSLGDREKNSQYF	TGTGCCAGCAGCTTGGGGGACAGGGAAAAAAACAGTCAGTACTTC
TRBV6-5	NA	NA	TRBJ1-1	CASSYLGGAEAFF	TGTGCCAGCAGTTACCTGGGGGGAGCTGAAGCTTTCTTT
TRBV19	TRBD1	NA	TRBJ1-4	CASSPQGVGEKLFF	TGTGCCAGTAGTCCCCAGGGGGTTGGCGAAAAACTGTTTTTT
TRBV5-1	TRBD2	NA	TRBJ2-1	CASSRLAGVGNEQFF	TGCGCCAGCAGCCGACTAGCGGGAGTTGGCAATGAGCAGTTCTTC
TRBV10-3	TRBD2	NA	TRBJ2-1	CAISVEREKPPYNEQFF	TGTGCCATCAGTGTTGAGCGGGAGAAACCCCCGTACAATGAGCAGTTCTTC
TRBV18	TRBD1	NA	TRBJ1-1	CASQQGGNTEAFF	TGTGCCAGCCAGCAGGGGGGGAACACTGAAGCTTTCTTT
TRBV5-4	TRBD1	NA	TRBJ2-2	CASSSPGQGTAGELFF	TGTGCCAGCAGCTCGCCGGGACAGGGAACGGCCGGGGAGCTGTTTTTT
TRBV28	NA	NA	TRBJ2-2	CASSPWGANTGELFF	TGTGCCAGCAGTCCGTGGGGGGCGAACACCGGGGAGCTGTTTTTT
TRBV7-9	TRBD1	NA	TRBJ1-4	CASSLIGQGDEKLFF	TGTGCCAGCAGCCTGATAGGACAGGGAGATGAAAAACTGTTTTTT
TRBV29-1	TRBD2	NA	TRBJ2-5	CSANSLAGGQAQYF	TGCAGCGCTAATTCTCTAGCGGGAGGACAGGCCCAGTACTTC
TRBV6-1	TRBD2	NA	TRBJ2-1	CASSESTSGSYNEQFF	TGTGCCAGCAGTGAATCGACTAGCGGGTCCTACAATGAGCAGTTCTTC
TRBV18	TRBD2	NA	TRBJ2-5	CASSPELAGQVFYF	TGTGCCAGCTCTCCAGAGCTAGCGGGCCAGGTTTTCTACTTC
TRBV9	TRBD2	NA	TRBJ2-7	CASSVGLAGDFEQYF	TGTGCCAGCAGCGTAGGTTTAGCGGGAGATTTCGAGCAGTACTTC
TRBV15	TRBD2	NA	TRBJ2-5	CATSRDWGLQETQYF	TGTGCCACCAGCAGAGATTGGGGACTACAAGAGACCCAGTACTTC
TRBV19	NA	once	TRBJ2-5	CASSIRLAPYQETQYF	TGTGCCAGTAGTATTAGGCTAGCGCCCTACCAAGAGACCCAGTACTTC
TRBV2	NA	NA	TRBJ2-7	CASSEYRETYEQYF	TGTGCCAGCAGTGAATATAGGGAGACCTACGAGCAGTACTTC
TRBV9	TRBD1	few	TRBJ2-1	CASSPQTGAYVGQFF	TGTGCCAGCAGCCCTCAGACAGGGGCCTACGTGGGGCAGTTCTTC
TRBV19	NA	NA	TRBJ2-7	CASSIFVGSSGYEQYF	TGTGCCAGTAGTATTTTTGTGGGCAGTAGCGGCTACGAGCAGTACTTC
TRBV4-1	NA	NA	TRBJ1-4	CASSQGAATNEKLFF	TGCGCCAGCAGCCAAGGAGCTGCAACTAATGAAAAACTGTTTTTT
TRBV10-3	NA	NA	TRBJ2-3	CAISDEVRGTDTQYF	TGTGCCATCAGTGACGAGGTGCGTGGGACAGATACGCAGTATTTT
TRBV28	NA	NA	TRBJ2-2	CASSRTTENTGELFF	TGTGCCAGCAGCCGTACGACTGAGAACACCGGGGAGCTGTTTTTT
TRBV5-1	NA	NA	TRBJ2-4	CASSSKETNIQYF	TGCGCCAGCAGTAGTAAAGAAACAAACATTCAGTACTTC
TRBV6-6	TRBD1	NA	TRBJ2-2	CASRSDRDHTGELFF	TGTGCCAGCAGAAGCGACAGGGATCACACCGGGGAGCTGTTTTTT
TRBV2	NA	NA	TRBJ2-2	CASSPFGELFF	TGTGCCAGCAGTCCCTTCGGGGAGCTGTTTTTT
TRBV4-1	NA	NA	TRBJ2-7	CASSQDDQGLTYEQYF	TGCGCCAGCAGCCAAGATGACCAGGGGTTAACCTACGAGCAGTACTTC
TRBV27	TRBD1	NA	TRBJ1-5	CASSLTLTGEQPQHF	TGTGCCAGCAGTCTAACACTAACAGGGGAACAGCCCCAGCATTTT
TRBV15	NA	NA	TRBJ1-1	CATSRVGGKNTEAFF	TGTGCCACCAGCAGAGTAGGGGGAAAAAACACTGAAGCTTTCTTT
TRBV5-4	TRBD2	NA	TRBJ2-1	CASRPTTSGWSSYNEQFF	TGTGCCAGCAGACCGACCACTAGCGGGTGGAGCTCCTACAATGAGCAGTTCTTC
TRBV19	NA	few	TRBJ1-5	CASSLGTSNQPQHF	TGTGCCAGTAGTCTCGGGACTTCCAATCAGCCCCAGCATTTT
TRBV5-4	NA	few	TRBJ2-7	CASSVDGQRPYEQYF	TGTGCCAGCAGCGTAGATGGACAGAGACCCTACGAGCAGTACTTC
TRBV13	NA	NA	TRBJ1-1	CASSTGPRDTEAFF	TGTGCCAGCAGCACCGGGCCGCGGGACACTGAAGCTTTCTTT
TRBV28	TRBD1	NA	TRBJ2-7	CASSSQDRGRYEQYF	TGTGCCAGCAGTTCCCAGGACAGGGGGCGGTACGAGCAGTACTTC
TRBV29-1	TRBD2	NA	TRBJ2-4	CSVLSGRMGNSQYF	TGCAGCGTTCTTAGCGGGAGGATGGGAAACAGTCAGTACTTC
TRBV9	TRBD1	NA	TRBJ1-2	CASSRPDRFNYGYTF	TGTGCCAGCAGCCGACCGGACAGGTTTAACTATGGCTACACCTTC
TRBV19	NA	once	TRBJ1-2	CATRISKPTTNYGYTF	TGTGCCACTAGAATCTCTAAACCCACTACCAACTATGGCTACACCTTC
TRBV5-1	TRBD1	NA	TRBJ1-1	CASSSNPGGAEAFF	TGCGCCAGCAGCTCGAACCCAGGGGGCGCTGAAGCTTTCTTT
TRBV9	TRBD1	NA	TRBJ1-1	CASSGQMNTEAFF	TGTGCCAGCTCGGGACAGATGAACACTGAAGCTTTCTTC
TRBV19	NA	few	TRBJ2-3	CASSISGFTDTQYF	TGTGCCAGTAGTATCTCAGGATTCACAGATACGCAGTATTTT
TRBV6-5	NA	few	TRBJ1-2	CASSYSRGLLYGYTF	TGTGCCAGCAGTTACTCGAGGGGACTGCTCTATGGCTACACCTTC
TRBV5-1	NA	NA	TRBJ1-1	CASSSQTGNTEAFF	TGCGCCAGCAGCTCCCAGACAGGGAACACTGAAGCTTTCTTT
TRBV10-1	TRBD1	NA	TRBJ1-4	CASSYRDRPLGEKLFF	TGCGCCAGCAGTTATAGGGACAGGCCGCTCGGTGAAAAACTGTTTTTT
TRBV28	NA	few	TRBJ2-3	CASSPPGPDTQYF	TGTGCCAGCAGTCCTCCAGGGCCAGATACGCAGTATTTT
TRBV6-6	NA	NA	TRBJ2-1	CASSSTGSFSGEQFF	TGTGCCAGCAGTAGCACGGGTTCCTTCTCGGGTGAGCAGTTCTTC
TRBV5-4	TRBD2	NA	TRBJ2-3	CASSRGLAGVTDTQYF	TGTGCCAGCAGCCGAGGACTAGCGGGAGTAACAGATACGCAGTATTTT
TRBV7-9	NA	NA	TRBJ1-2	CASSQDLTGGYTF	TGTGCCAGCAGTCAGGACCTTACAGGTGGCTACACCTTC
TRBV29-1	NA	NA	TRBJ1-2	CSVEEDRTYGYTF	TGCAGCGTTGAAGAGGACAGAACCTATGGCTACACCTTC
TRBV9	NA	NA	TRBJ2-1	CASSLDLLSYNEQFF	TGTGCCAGCAGCTTAGACTTACTCTCCTACAATGAGCAGTTCTTC
TRBV19	NA	NA	TRBJ1-5	CARKGVNNQPQHF	TGTGCCCGAAAAGGGGTGAACAATCAGCCCCAGCATTTT
TRBV29-1	TRBD1	NA	TRBJ1-5	CSVGTGSQPQHF	TGCAGCGTTGGGACAGGGAGCCAGCCCCAGCATTTT